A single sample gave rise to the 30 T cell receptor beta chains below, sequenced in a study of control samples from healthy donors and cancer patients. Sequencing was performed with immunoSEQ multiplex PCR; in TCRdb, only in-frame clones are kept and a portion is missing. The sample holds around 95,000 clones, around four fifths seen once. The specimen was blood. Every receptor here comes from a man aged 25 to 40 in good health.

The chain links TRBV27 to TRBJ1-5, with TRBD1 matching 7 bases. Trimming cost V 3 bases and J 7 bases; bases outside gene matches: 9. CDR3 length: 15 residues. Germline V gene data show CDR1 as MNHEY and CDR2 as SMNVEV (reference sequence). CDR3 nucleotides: TGTGCCAGCAGTTTGTACAGGGGTAAGGGACAGCCCCAGCATTTT. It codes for CASSLYRGKGQPQHF.

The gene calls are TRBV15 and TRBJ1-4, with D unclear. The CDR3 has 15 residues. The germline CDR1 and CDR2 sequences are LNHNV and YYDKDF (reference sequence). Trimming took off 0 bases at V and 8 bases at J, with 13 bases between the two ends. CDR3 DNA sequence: TGTGCCACCAGCAGAGATCCGGGTATAGGAGAAAAACTGTTTTTT. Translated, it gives CATSRDPGIGEKLFF.

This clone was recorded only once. CDR3 protein: CASSILEGLSGNTIYF. For the CDR3, the DNA is TGTGCCAGTAGTATTCTAGAGGGCCTCTCTGGAAACACCATATATTTT. V is TRBV19 and J is TRBJ1-3, with no clear D. The CDR3 runs to 16 residues. Trimming shortened V by 3 bases and J by 0 bases, and 12 bases separated the two germline ends. Germline CDR1 and CDR2: LNHDA and SQIVND (reference sequence).

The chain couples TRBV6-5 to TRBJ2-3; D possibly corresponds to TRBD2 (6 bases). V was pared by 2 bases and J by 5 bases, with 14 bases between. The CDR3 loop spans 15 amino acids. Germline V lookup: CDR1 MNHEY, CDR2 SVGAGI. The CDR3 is CASSYTTRGLDTQYF. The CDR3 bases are TGTGCCAGCAGTTACACGACTAGAGGGCTAGATACGCAGTATTTT.

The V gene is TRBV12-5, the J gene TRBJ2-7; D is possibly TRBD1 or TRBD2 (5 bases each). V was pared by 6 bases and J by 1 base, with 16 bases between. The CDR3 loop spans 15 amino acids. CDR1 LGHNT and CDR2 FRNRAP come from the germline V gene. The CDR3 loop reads CASGLRDGTSYEQYF. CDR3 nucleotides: TGTGCTAGTGGGCTTCGGGACGGCACTTCCTACGAGCAGTACTTC.

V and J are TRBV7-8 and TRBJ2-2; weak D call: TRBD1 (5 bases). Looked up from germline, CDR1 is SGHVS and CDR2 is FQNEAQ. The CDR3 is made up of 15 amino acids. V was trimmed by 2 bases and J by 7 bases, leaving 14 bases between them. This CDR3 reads CASSLQGSQGGELFF. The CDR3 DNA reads TGTGCCAGCAGCTTACAGGGATCGCAAGGCGGGGAGCTGTTTTTT.

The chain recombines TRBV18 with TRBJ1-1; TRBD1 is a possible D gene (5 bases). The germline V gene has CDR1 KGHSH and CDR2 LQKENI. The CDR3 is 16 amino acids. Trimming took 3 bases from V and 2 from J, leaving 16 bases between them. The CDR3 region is CASSPRRGVGNTEAFF. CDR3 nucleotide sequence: TGTGCCAGCTCACCCAGACGGGGGGTAGGTAACACTGAAGCTTTCTTT.

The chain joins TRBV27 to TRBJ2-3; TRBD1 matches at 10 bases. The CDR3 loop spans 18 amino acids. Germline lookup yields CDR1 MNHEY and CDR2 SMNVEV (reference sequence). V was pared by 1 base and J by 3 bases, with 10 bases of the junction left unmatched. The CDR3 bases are TGTGCCAGCAGTTTATTCTTACTGACAGGGGGCAAGACAGATACGCAGTATTTT. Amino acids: CASSLFLLTGGKTDTQYF.

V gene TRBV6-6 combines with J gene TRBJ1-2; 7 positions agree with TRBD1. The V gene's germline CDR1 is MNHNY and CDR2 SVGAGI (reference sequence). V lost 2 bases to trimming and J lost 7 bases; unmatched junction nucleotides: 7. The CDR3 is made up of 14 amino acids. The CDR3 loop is CASSYQTGRSGYTF. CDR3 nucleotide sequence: TGTGCCAGCAGTTACCAGACAGGGAGGAGTGGCTACACCTTC.

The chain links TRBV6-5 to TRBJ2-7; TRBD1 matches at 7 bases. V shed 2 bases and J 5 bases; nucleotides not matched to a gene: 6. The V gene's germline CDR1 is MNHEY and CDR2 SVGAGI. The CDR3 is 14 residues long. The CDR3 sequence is CASSYGAGGDEQYF. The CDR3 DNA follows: TGTGCCAGCAGTTACGGGGCAGGGGGTGACGAGCAGTACTTC.

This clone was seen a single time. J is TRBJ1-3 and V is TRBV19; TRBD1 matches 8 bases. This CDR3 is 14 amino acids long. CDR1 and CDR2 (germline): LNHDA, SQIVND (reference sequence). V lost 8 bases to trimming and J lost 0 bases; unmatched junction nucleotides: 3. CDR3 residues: CASVDRASGNTIYF. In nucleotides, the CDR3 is TGTGCCAGTGTGGACAGGGCCTCTGGAAACACCATATATTTT.

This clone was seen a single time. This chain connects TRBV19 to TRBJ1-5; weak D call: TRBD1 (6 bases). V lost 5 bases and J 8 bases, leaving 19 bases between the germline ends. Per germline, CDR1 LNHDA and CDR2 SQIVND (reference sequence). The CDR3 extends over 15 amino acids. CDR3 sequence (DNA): TGTGCCAGTAGTGCGGGACATGGGAAGAGGGAGCCCCAGCATTTT. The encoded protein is CASSAGHGKREPQHF.

The CDR3 nucleotides are TGTGCCAGCAGCCAACTGTCTGGGGCCAACGTCCTGACTTTC. The encoded protein is CASSQLSGANVLTF. The V and J genes are TRBV3-1 (or the pseudogene TRBV3-2) and TRBJ2-6; no clear D. This CDR3 is built from 14 residues. The germline V gene encodes CDR1 LGHDT and CDR2 YNNKEL (reference sequence). V was clipped by 2 bases and J by 1 base, with 3 bases between them.

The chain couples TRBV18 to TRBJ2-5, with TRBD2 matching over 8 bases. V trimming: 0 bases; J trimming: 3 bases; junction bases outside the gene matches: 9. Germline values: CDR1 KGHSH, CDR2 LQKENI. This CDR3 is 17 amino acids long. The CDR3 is CASSPPSGAPGEETQYF. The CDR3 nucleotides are TGTGCCAGCTCACCACCTAGCGGGGCCCCTGGAGAAGAGACCCAGTACTTC.

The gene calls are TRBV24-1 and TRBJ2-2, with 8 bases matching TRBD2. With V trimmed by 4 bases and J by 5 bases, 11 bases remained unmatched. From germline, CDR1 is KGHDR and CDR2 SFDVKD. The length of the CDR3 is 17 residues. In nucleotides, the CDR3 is TGTGCCACCAGTGACATCCGGACGGGGGGGATTACCGGGGAGCTGTTTTTT. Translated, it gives CATSDIRTGGITGELFF.

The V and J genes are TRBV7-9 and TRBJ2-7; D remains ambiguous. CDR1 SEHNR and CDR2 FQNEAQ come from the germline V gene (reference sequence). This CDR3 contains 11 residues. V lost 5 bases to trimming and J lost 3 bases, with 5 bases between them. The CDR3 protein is CASSPLYEQYF. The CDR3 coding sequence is TGTGCCAGCAGCCCCCTCTACGAGCAGTACTTC.

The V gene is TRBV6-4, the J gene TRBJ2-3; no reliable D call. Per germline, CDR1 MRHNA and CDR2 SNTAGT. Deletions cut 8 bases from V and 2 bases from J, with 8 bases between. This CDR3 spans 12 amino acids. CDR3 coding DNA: TGTGCCAGCTCCGGTGACACAGATACGCAGTATTTT. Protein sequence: CASSGDTDTQYF.

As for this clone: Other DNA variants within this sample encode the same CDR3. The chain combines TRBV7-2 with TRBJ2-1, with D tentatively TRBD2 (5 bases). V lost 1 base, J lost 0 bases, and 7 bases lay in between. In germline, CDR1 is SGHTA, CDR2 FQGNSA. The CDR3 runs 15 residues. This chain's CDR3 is CASSLGGLSYNEQFF. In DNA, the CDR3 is TGTGCCAGCAGCTTAGGAGGACTCTCCTACAATGAGCAGTTCTTC.

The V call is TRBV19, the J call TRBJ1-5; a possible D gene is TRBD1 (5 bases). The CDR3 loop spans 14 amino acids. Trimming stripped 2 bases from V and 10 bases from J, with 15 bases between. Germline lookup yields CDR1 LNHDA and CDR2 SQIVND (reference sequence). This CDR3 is CASSIKGTLFPQHF. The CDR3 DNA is TGTGCCAGTAGTATAAAGGGGACCCTCTTCCCCCAGCATTTT. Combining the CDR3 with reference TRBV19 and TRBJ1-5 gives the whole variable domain DGGITQSPKYLFRKEGQNVTLSCEQNLNHDAMYWYRQDPGQGLRLIYYSQIVNDFQKGDIAEGYSVSREKKESFPLTVTSAQKNPTAFYLCASSIKGTLFPQHFGDGTRLSIL.

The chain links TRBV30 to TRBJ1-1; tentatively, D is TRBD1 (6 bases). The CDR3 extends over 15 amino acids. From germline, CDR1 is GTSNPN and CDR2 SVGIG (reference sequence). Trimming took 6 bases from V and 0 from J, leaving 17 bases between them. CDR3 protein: CACLTGILMNTEAFF. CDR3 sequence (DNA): TGTGCCTGCCTAACAGGGATCTTAATGAACACTGAAGCTTTCTTT.

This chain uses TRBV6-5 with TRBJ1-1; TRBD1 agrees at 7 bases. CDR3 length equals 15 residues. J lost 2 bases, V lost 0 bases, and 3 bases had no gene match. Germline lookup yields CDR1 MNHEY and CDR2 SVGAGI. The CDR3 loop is CASSYSNRGNTEAFF. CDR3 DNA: TGTGCCAGCAGTTACTCTAACAGGGGAAACACTGAAGCTTTCTTT.

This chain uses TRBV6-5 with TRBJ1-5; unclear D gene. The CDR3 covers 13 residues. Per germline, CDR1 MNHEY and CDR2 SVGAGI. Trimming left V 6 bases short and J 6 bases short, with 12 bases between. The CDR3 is CASREGGSQPQHF. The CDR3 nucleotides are TGTGCCAGCAGAGAGGGTGGGTCTCAGCCCCAGCATTTT.

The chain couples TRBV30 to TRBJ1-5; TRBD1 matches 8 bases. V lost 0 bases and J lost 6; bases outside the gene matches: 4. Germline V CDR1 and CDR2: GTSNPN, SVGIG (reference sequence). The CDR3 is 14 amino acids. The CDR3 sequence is CAWSVSRGLQPQHF. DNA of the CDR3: TGTGCCTGGAGTGTATCCAGGGGGCTTCAGCCCCAGCATTTT.

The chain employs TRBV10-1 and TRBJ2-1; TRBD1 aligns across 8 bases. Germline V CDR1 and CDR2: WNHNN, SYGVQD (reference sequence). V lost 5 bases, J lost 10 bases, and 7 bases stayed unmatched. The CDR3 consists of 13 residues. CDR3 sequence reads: CASSRLRGREQFF. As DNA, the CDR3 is TGCGCCAGCAGTCGACTCAGGGGGCGAGAGCAGTTCTTC.

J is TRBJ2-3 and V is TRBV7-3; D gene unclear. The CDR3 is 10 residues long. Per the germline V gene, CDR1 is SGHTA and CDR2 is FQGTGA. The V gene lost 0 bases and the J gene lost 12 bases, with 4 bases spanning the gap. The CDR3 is CASSLTGQYF. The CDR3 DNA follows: TGTGCCAGCAGCTTAACAGGCCAGTATTTT.

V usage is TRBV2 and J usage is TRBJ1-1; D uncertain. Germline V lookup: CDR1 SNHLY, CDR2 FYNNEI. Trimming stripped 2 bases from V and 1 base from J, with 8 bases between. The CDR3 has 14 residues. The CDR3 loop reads CASSESAGNTEAFF. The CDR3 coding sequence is TGTGCCAGCAGTGAATCGGCGGGGAACACTGAAGCTTTCTTT.

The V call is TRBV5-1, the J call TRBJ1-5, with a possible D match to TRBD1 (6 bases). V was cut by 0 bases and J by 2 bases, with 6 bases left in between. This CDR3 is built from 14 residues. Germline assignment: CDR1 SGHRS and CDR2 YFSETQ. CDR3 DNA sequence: TGCGCCAGCAGCTTGGAGGGGGGCAATCAGCCCCAGCATTTT. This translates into CASSLEGGNQPQHF.

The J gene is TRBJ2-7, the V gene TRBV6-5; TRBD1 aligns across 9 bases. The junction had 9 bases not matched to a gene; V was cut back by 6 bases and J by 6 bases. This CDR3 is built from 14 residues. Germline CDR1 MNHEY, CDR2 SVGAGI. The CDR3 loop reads CASRRTGGQGEQYF. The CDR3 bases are TGTGCCAGCAGGCGTACAGGGGGCCAAGGCGAGCAGTACTTC.

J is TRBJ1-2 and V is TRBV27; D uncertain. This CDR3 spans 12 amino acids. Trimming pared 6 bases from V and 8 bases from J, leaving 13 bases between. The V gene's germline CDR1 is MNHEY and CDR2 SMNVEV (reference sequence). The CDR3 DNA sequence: TGTGCCAGCAGGGGTATCTCTAAAGGCTACACCTTC. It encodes CASRGISKGYTF.

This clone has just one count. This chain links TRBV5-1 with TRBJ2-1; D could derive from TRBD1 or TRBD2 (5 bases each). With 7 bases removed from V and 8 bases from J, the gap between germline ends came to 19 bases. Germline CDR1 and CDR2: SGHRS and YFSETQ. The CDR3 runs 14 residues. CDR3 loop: CASLFRDPSDEQFF. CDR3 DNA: TGCGCCAGCCTATTCCGGGACCCGAGCGATGAGCAGTTCTTC.